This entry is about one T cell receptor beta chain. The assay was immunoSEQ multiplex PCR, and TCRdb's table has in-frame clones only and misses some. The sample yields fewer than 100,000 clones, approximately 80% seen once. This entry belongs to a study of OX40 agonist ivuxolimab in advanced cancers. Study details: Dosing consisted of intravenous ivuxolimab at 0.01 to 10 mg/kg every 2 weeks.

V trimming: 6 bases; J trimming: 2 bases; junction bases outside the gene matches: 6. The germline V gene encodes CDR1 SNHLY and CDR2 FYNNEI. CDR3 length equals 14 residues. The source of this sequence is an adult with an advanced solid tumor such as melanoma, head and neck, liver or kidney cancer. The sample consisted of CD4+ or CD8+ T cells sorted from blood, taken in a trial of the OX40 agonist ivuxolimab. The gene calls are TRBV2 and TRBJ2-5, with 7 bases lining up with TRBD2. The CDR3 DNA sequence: TGTGCCAGCAGCTTAGCGGGCACGCAAGAGACCCAGTACTTC. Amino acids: CASSLAGTQETQYF.